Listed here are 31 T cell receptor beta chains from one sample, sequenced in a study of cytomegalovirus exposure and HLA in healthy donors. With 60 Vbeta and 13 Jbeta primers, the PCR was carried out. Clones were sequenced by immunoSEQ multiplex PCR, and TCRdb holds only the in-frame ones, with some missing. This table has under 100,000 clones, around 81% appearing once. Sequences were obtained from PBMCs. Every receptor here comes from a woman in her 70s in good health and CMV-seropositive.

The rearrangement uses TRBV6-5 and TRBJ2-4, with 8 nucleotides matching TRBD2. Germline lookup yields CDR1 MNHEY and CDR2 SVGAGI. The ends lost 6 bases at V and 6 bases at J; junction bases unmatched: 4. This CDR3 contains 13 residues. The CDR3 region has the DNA TGTGCCAGCAGAGACCGGGGGGGAAACATTCAGTACTTC. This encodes CASRDRGGNIQYF.

The DNA for the CDR3 is TGTGCCAGCATAGCTAGCGGATCCTACAATGAGCAGTTCTTC. Residues: CASIASGSYNEQFF. The chain joins TRBV28 to TRBJ2-1, with 7 bases fitting TRBD2. V dropped 7 bases and J dropped 1; count of bases not matched to a gene: 4. This CDR3 is built from 14 residues. Germline V lookup: CDR1 MDHEN, CDR2 SYDVKM.

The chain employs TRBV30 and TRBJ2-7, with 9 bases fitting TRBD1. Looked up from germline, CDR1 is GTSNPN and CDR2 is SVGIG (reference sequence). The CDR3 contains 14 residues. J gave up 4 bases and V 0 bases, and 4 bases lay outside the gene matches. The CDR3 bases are TGTGCCTGGAGTGTCACAGGGGGCGCTTACGAGCAGTACTTC. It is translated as CAWSVTGGAYEQYF.

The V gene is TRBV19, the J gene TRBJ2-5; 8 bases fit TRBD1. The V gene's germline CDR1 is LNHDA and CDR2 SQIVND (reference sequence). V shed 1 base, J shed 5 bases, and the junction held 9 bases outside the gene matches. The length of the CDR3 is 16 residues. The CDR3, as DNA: TGTGCCAGTAGTATAGGCGGACAGGGCGGGCTGGAGACCCAGTACTTC. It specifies CASSIGGQGGLETQYF.

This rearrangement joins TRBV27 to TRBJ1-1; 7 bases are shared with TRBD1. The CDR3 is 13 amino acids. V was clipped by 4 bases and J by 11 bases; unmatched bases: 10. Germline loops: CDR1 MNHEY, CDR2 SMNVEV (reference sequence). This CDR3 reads CASSSQDRLGAFF. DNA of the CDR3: TGTGCCAGCAGTTCGCAGGACAGGTTAGGGGCTTTCTTT.

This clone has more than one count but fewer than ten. The CDR3 region is CATSREAAGGYEQYF. The CDR3 region has the DNA TGTGCCACCAGCAGAGAGGCAGCGGGGGGCTACGAGCAGTACTTC. The V and J genes are TRBV15 and TRBJ2-7, with 9 bases identical to TRBD2. Germline V lookup: CDR1 LNHNV, CDR2 YYDKDF (reference sequence). V was clipped by 0 bases and J by 3 bases; unmatched bases: 3. CDR3 length: 15 amino acids.

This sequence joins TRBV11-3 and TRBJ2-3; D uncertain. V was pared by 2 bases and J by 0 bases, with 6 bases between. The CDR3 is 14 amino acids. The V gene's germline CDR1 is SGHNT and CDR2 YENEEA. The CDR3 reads CASSLLSSTDTQYF. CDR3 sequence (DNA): TGTGCCAGCAGCTTACTCTCTAGCACAGATACGCAGTATTTT.

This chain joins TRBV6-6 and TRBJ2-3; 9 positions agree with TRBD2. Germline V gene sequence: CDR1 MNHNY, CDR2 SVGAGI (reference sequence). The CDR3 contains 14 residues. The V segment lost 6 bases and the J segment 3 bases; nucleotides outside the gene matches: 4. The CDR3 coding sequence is TGTGCCAGCAGAGGACTAGCGAGTACAGATACGCAGTATTTT. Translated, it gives CASRGLASTDTQYF.

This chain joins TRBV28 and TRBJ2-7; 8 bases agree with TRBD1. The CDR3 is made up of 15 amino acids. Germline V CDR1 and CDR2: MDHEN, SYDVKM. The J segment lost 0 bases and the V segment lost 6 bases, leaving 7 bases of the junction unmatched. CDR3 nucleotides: TGTGCCAGCAGAGGGCGCGGGACAGGCTCCTACGAGCAGTACTTC. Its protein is CASRGRGTGSYEQYF.

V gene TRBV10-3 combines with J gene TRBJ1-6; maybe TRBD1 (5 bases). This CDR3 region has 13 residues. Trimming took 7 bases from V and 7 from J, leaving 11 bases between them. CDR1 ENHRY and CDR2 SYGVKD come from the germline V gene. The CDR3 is CAINQGRNSPLHF. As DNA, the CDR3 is TGTGCCATCAATCAGGGTAGGAATTCACCCCTCCACTTT.

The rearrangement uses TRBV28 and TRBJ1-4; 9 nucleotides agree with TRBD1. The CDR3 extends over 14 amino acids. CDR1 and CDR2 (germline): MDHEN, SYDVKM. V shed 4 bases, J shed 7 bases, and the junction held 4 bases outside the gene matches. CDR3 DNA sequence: TGTGCCAGCAGTTCGGACAGGGGTACTGAAAAACTGTTTTTT. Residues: CASSSDRGTEKLFF. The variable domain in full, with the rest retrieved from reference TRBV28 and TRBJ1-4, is DVKVTQSSRYLVKRTGEKVFLECVQDMDHENMFWYRQDPGLGLRLIYFSYDVKMKEKGDIPEGYSVSREKKERFSLILESASTNQTSMYLCASSSDRGTEKLFFGSGTQLSVL.

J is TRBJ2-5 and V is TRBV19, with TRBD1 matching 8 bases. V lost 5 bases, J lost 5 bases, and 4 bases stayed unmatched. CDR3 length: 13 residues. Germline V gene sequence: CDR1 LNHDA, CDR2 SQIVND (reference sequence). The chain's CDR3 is CASSQDRVETQYF. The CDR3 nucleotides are TGTGCCAGTAGTCAGGACAGGGTGGAGACCCAGTACTTC.

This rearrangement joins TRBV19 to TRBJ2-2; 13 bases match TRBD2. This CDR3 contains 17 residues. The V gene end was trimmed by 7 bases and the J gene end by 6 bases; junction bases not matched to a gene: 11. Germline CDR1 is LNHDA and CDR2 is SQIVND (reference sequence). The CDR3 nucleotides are TGTGCCAGTACTCCGACTAGCGGGGGGTTTATACCCGGGGAGCTGTTTTTT. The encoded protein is CASTPTSGGFIPGELFF.

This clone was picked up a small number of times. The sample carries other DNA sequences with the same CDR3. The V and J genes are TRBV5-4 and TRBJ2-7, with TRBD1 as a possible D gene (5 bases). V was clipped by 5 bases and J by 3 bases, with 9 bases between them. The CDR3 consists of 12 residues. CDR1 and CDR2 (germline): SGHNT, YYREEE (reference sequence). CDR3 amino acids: CASSFDSYEQYF. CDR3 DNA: TGTGCCAGCAGTTTCGACAGCTACGAGCAGTACTTC.

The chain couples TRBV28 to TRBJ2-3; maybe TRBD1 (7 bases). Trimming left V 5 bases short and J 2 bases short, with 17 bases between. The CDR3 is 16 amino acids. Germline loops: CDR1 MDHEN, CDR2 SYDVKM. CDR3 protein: CASSPLGGQFTDTQYF. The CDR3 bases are TGTGCCAGCAGTCCCCTGGGGGGACAGTTCACAGATACGCAGTATTTT.

This chain's CDR3 is CASWTDFPGVIQYF. The CDR3 DNA reads TGTGCCAGCTGGACGGACTTCCCTGGGGTCATTCAGTACTTC. This sequence joins TRBV6-5 and TRBJ2-4; TRBD2 is a possible D gene (5 bases). CDR1 MNHEY and CDR2 SVGAGI come from the germline V gene. The V gene lost 8 bases and the J gene lost 9 bases, with 20 bases spanning the gap. This CDR3 spans 14 amino acids.

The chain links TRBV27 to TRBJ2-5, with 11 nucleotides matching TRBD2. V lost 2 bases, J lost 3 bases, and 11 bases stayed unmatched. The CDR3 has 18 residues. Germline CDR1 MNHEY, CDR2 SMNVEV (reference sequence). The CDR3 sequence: CASSLGGLAGGSKETQYF. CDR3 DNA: TGTGCCAGCAGTTTAGGAGGGCTAGCGGGAGGTTCGAAAGAGACCCAGTACTTC.

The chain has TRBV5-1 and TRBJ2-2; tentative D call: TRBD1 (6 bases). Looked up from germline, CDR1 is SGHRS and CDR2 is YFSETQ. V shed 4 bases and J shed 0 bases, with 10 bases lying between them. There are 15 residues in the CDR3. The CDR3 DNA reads TGCGCCAGCAGCGCCAGACAGGCGAACACCGGGGAGCTGTTTTTT. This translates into CASSARQANTGELFF.

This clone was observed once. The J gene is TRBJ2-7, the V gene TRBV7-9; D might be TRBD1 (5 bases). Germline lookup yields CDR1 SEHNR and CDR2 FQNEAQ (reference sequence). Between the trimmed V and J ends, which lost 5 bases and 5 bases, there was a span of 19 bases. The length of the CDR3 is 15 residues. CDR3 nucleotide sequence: TGTGCCAGCAGCCCATCCAGGGATTGGGCCCACGAGCAGTACTTC. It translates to CASSPSRDWAHEQYF. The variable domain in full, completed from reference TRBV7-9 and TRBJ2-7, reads DTGVSQNPRHKITKRGQNVTFRCDPISEHNRLYWYRQTLGQGPEFLTYFQNEAQLEKSRLLSDRFSAERPKGSFSTLEIQRTEQGDSAMYLCASSPSRDWAHEQYFGPGTRLTVT.

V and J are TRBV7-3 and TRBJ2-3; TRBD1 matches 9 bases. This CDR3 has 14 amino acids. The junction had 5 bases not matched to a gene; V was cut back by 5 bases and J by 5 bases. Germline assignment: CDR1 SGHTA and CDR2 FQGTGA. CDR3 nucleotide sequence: TGTGCCAGCAGCAGTGGACAGGGGAAAGATACGCAGTATTTT. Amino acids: CASSSGQGKDTQYF.

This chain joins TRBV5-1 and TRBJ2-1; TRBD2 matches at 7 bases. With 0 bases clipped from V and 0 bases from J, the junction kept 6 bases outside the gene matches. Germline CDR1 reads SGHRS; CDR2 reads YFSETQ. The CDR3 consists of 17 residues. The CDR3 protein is CASSLGFSGSSYNEQFF. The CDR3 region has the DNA TGCGCCAGCAGCTTGGGGTTTAGCGGGTCCTCCTACAATGAGCAGTTCTTC.

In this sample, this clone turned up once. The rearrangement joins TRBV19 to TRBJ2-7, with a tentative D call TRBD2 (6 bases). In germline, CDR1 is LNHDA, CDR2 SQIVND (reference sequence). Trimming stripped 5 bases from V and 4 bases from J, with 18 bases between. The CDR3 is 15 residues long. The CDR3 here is CASSLGAGKRYEQYF. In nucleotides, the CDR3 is TGTGCCAGTAGTTTAGGTGCGGGAAAGAGATACGAGCAGTACTTC. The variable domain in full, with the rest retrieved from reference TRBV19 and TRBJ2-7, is DGGITQSPKYLFRKEGQNVTLSCEQNLNHDAMYWYRQDPGQGLRLIYYSQIVNDFQKGDIAEGYSVSREKKESFPLTVTSAQKNPTAFYLCASSLGAGKRYEQYFGPGTRLTVT.

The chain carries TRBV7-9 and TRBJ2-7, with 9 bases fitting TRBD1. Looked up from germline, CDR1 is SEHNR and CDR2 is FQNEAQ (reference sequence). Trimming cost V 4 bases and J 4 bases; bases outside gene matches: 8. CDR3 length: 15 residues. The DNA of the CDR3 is TGTGCCAGCAGCTCCATGGACAGGGGACGGTACGAGCAGTACTTC. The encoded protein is CASSSMDRGRYEQYF.

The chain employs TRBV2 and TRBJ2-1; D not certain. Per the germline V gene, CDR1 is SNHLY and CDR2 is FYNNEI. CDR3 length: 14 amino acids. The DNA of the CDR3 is TGTGCATCTACCCCTGAGAGGTCCTACAATGAGCAGTTCTTC. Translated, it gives CASTPERSYNEQFF.

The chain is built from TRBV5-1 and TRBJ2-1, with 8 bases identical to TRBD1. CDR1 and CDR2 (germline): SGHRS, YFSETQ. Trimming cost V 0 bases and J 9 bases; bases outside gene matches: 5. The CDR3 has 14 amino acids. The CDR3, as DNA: TGCGCCAGCAGCTTGGCACAGGGGGTGCGTGAGCAGTTCTTC. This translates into CASSLAQGVREQFF.

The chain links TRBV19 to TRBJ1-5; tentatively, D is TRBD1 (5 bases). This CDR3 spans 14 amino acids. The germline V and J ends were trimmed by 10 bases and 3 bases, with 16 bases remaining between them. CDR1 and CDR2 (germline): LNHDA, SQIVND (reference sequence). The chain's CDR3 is CANGRGRYNQPQHF. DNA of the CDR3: TGTGCCAACGGACGGGGGAGGTACAATCAGCCCCAGCATTTT.

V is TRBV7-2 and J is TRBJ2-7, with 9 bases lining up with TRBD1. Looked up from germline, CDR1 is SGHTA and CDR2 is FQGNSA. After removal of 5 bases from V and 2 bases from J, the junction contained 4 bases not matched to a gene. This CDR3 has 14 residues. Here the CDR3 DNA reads TGTGCCAGCAGCGCGAGACAGGGGGCCTACGAGCAGTACTTC. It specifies CASSARQGAYEQYF. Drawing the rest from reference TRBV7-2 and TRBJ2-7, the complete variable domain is GAGVSQSPSNKVTEKGKDVELRCDPISGHTALYWYRQSLGQGLEFLIYFQGNSAPDKSGLPSDRFSAERTGGSVSTLTIQRTQQEDSAVYLCASSARQGAYEQYFGPGTRLTVT.

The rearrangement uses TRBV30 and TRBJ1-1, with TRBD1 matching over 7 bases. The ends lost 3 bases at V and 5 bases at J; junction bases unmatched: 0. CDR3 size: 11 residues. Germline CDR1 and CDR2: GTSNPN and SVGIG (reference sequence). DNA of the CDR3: TGTGCCTGGAGCAGGGGGACTGAAGCTTTCTTT. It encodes CAWSRGTEAFF.

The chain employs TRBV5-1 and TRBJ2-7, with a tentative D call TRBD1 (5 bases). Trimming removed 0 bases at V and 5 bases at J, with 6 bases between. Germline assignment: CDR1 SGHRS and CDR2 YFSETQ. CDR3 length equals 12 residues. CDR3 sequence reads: CASSLEGNEQYF. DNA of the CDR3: TGCGCCAGCAGCTTGGAGGGGAACGAGCAGTACTTC.

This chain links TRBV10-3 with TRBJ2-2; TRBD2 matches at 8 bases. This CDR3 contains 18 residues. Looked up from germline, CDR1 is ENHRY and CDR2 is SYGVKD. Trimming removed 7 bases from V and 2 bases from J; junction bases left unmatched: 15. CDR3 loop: CAIKGGPSGSLNTGELFF. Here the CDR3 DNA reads TGTGCCATCAAGGGAGGTCCAAGCGGGAGCCTTAACACCGGGGAGCTGTTTTTT.

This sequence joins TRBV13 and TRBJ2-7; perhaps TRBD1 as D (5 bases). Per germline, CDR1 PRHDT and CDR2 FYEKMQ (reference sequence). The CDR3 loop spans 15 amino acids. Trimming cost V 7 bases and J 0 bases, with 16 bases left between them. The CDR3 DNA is TGTGCCAGCAATACCCAGGGCTCCGCCTCCTACGAGCAGTACTTC. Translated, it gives CASNTQGSASYEQYF.